The clone carrying this T cell receptor (beta chain) has ten or more counts. This entry comes from a study of identical twins. TCRdb independently ran MiXCR on the 5' RACE reads; one entry per CDR3 protein. This table holds just under 650,000 distinct CDR3 sequences, around 7.4% found once. The V segment lost 7 bases and the J segment 2 bases; nucleotides outside the gene matches: 19. Germline CDR1 and CDR2: MNHEY and SMNVEV (reference sequence). The CDR3 runs 20 residues. The same data also went into a second study, on yellow fever vaccine responses in identical twins.

V is TRBV27 and J is TRBJ2-7; 14 bases agree with TRBD2. The receptor was isolated from a woman aged 18-29 years in good health. Sample: PBMCs. CDR3 coding DNA: TGTGCCAGCAACCCTTTTGGATGGACTAGCGGGAGGAATAAGGCCTACGAGCAGTACTTC. Its protein product is CASNPFGWTSGRNKAYEQYF.